The T cell receptor (beta chain) under discussion was sequenced for a study of lung T cells in sarcoidosis with Löfgren's syndrome. Study summary: Repertoire analyses centered on Löfgren's syndrome patients.

At least ten counts were recorded for this clonotype. Its matching antigen is unknown. Points from the study as a whole: The most expanded V genes in Löfgren's patients were reportedly TRAV12-1 and TRBV2. TRBV2 was the preferred pairing partner of TRAV12-1, with similar CDR3s. Sarcoidosis antigen recognition was only suggested, antigen unidentified.

This CDR3 has 13 amino acids. V was clipped by 6 bases and J by 7 bases; unmatched bases: 8. Germline-derived CDR1 and CDR2 are DFQATT and SNEGSKA (reference sequence). TCRdb independently ran MiXCR on the reads; one entry per CDR3 protein. The data contain about 19,000 distinct CDR3 sequences, about 20% of them singletons. The chain couples TRBV20-1 to TRBJ2-5; TRBD2 matches 10 bases. Sequencing was done on a sample of CD4+ T cells from PBMCs. The clonotype comes from a human donor with sarcoidosis (Löfgren's syndrome or another form), or a control subject (not recorded which). DNA of the CDR3: TGCAGTGCCTTCCGGACTAGCGGTCCGACCCAGTACTTC. It specifies CSAFRTSGPTQYF.